This TCR beta chain came from a study of vaccination and CD4 T cells after COVID-19. Points on this clonotype: Its antigen is still unknown.

The treatment is: roughly nine-day PBMC culture with coronavirus spike peptide pools or control peptides (ViraFEST assay). With the Oncomine TCR Beta short-read assay, DNA from cultured CD4+ T cells was sequenced. Each CDR3 protein is one row after TCRdb ran MiXCR on the PCR reads. The table records about 14,000 distinct CDR3 sequences, around 30% of them present only once. From germline, CDR1 is MNHNS and CDR2 SASEGT. Germline trimming cut 5 bases from V and 3 bases from J; bases unmatched to any gene: 9. This CDR3 has 16 amino acids. The sequenced sample consisted of cultured CD4+ T cells from blood. V and J are TRBV6-1 and TRBJ2-1, with 8 bases matching TRBD2. The clonotype was recovered from a human donor with COVID-19. DNA for the CDR3: TGTGCCAGCAGTAATTGGGGGACTAGGGGCTACAATGAGCAGTTCTTC. It specifies CASSNWGTRGYNEQFF.